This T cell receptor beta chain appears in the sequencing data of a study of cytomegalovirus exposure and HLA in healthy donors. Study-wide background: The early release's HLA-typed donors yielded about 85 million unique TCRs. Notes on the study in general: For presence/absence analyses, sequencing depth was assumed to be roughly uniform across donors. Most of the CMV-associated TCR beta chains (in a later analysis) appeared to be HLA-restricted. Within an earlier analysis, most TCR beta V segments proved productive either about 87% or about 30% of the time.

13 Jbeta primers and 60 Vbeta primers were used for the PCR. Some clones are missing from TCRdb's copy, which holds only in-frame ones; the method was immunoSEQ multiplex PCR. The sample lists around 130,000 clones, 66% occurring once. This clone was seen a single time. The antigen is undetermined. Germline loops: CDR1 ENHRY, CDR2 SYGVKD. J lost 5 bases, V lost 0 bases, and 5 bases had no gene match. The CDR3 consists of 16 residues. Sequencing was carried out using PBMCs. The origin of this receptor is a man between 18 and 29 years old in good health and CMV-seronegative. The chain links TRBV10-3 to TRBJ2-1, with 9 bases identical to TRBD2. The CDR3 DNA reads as TGTGCCATCAGTGAGTCGCCTAGCGGGGCAAACAATGAGCAGTTCTTC. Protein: CAISESPSGANNEQFF.